This entry lists 26 T cell receptor beta chains sequenced from one sample in a study of shared clonotypes between healthy human individuals. Produced via immunoSEQ multiplex PCR; TCRdb's table is partial and in-frame only. The sample lists about a million clones; 60% to 80% were seen once. The sequenced material came from memory CD4+ T cells from PBMCs. This sample's subset: CD45RA-negative fraction. The receptors stem from a man younger than 35 in good health. Some clones in this sample may be carry-over from other donors' samples.

This clone was counted only a few times. This chain connects TRBV2 to TRBJ2-7; no definite D call. Germline CDR1 SNHLY, CDR2 FYNNEI. V was trimmed by 8 bases and J by 6 bases, leaving 20 bases between them. The CDR3 length is 14 residues. CDR3 sequence: CASALDHVLLEQYF. CDR3 DNA sequence: TGTGCCAGCGCTCTTGACCACGTACTCCTCGAGCAGTACTTC. Combining the CDR3 with reference TRBV2 and TRBJ2-7 gives the whole variable domain EPEVTQTPSHQVTQMGQEVILRCVPISNHLYFYWYRQILGQKVEFLVSFYNNEISEKSEIFDDQFSVERPDGSNFTLKIRSTKLEDSAMYFCASALDHVLLEQYFGPGTRLTVT.

This clone was detected only once. CDR3 nucleotides: TGCGCCAGCAGCTCGGTGGGACAACAGGGGTCCCAAGAGACCCAGTACTTC. Protein: CASSSVGQQGSQETQYF. This sequence joins TRBV5-1 and TRBJ2-5; TRBD1 matches 7 bases. The ends lost 3 bases at V and 1 base at J; junction bases unmatched: 12. This CDR3 is 17 amino acids long. From germline, CDR1 is SGHRS and CDR2 YFSETQ.

The chain uses TRBV7-8 and TRBJ2-1, with 9 bases matching TRBD2. There are 13 residues in the CDR3. Germline V gene data show CDR1 as SGHVS and CDR2 as FQNEAQ. V gave up 11 bases and J gave up 8 bases; unmatched junction bases: 10. The CDR3 DNA is TGTGCCGGCGGGGGTAGCGGGGGAGATGAGCAGTTCTTC. It encodes CAGGGSGGDEQFF.

Concerning this clone itself: Possible read error: a much larger clone is one base away. The CDR3 DNA reads as TGTACCAGCAGTGACTCGGCTGAAGCTTTCTTT. As protein: CTSSDSAEAFF. The rearrangement uses TRBV25-1 and TRBJ1-1, with D hard to call. The CDR3 loop spans 11 amino acids. In germline, CDR1 is MGHDK, CDR2 SYGVNS.

V usage is TRBV19 and J usage is TRBJ1-1; no clear D. Between the trimmed V and J ends, which lost 7 bases and 0 bases, there was a span of 9 bases. CDR3 length: 13 amino acids. Germline CDR1 is LNHDA and CDR2 is SQIVND (reference sequence). The CDR3 nucleotides read TGTGCCAGTAATATGGCTATGAACACTGAAGCTTTCTTT. It encodes CASNMAMNTEAFF.

This sequence joins TRBV7-9 and TRBJ2-7; TRBD2 might be the D (7 bases). Deletions cut 5 bases from V and 6 bases from J, with 14 bases between. This CDR3 comprises 13 residues. Per germline, CDR1 SEHNR and CDR2 FQNEAQ (reference sequence). As DNA, the CDR3 is TGTGCCAGCAGCCCTCGGGGGGCGGCCGAGCAGTACTTC. Protein product: CASSPRGAAEQYF.

This clone was picked up a small number of times. This chain links TRBV30 with TRBJ2-2; no clear D. This CDR3 has 11 residues. V was shortened by 2 bases and J by 6 bases, with 4 bases between the two germline ends. Germline CDR1 and CDR2: GTSNPN and SVGIG (reference sequence). This CDR3 is CAWSQAGELFF. CDR3 DNA: TGTGCCTGGAGTCAGGCCGGGGAGCTGTTTTTT.

V and J are TRBV5-1 and TRBJ1-4, with a weak D call TRBD1 (5 bases). There are 14 residues in the CDR3. V was pared by 2 bases and J by 5 bases, with 10 bases between. In germline, CDR1 is SGHRS, CDR2 YFSETQ. The CDR3 sequence is CASSFGTMNEKLFF. In DNA form, the CDR3 reads TGCGCCAGCAGCTTCGGGACGATGAATGAAAAACTGTTTTTT.

This chain uses TRBV5-4 with TRBJ2-7; weak D call: TRBD1 (6 bases). CDR3 length: 14 amino acids. Germline V gives CDR1 SGHNT, CDR2 YYREEE (reference sequence). Trimming shortened V by 4 bases and J by 7 bases, and 18 bases separated the two germline ends. CDR3 amino acids: CASSPDVQRGEQYF. CDR3 nucleotide sequence: TGTGCCAGCAGCCCCGATGTCCAGAGGGGGGAGCAGTACTTC.

The chain is built from TRBV19 and TRBJ2-1; D is perhaps TRBD2 (6 bases). Trimming removed 4 bases at V and 4 bases at J, with 11 bases between. Germline CDR1 LNHDA, CDR2 SQIVND (reference sequence). The CDR3 runs 14 residues. The CDR3 protein is CASSTVGLYNEQFF. The CDR3 coding sequence is TGTGCCAGTAGTACCGTGGGACTGTACAATGAGCAGTTCTTC.

The genes are TRBV4-1 and TRBJ2-5; the match to TRBD1 covers 9 bases. CDR1 is MGHRA, CDR2 YSYEKL, per germline. The V gene end was trimmed by 3 bases and the J gene end by 7 bases; junction bases not matched to a gene: 9. This CDR3 is 15 amino acids long. The CDR3 coding sequence is TGCGCCAGCAGCCAGGAGACAGGGGGTGTGGGGACCCAGTACTTC. Amino acids: CASSQETGGVGTQYF.

In its sample, this clone was seen a few times. The genes are TRBV28 and TRBJ1-5, with D unresolved. Between the trimmed V and J ends, which lost 7 bases and 14 bases, there was a span of 15 bases. Germline V gives CDR1 MDHEN, CDR2 SYDVKM. The length of the CDR3 is 11 residues. CDR3 loop: CASTLEGSEHF. The DNA of the CDR3 is TGTGCCAGCACCCTAGAGGGCAGCGAGCATTTT.

J is TRBJ2-7 and V is TRBV18; unclear D gene. Germline V gene data show CDR1 as KGHSH and CDR2 as LQKENI. Deletions cut 1 base from V and 1 base from J, with 11 bases between. This CDR3 has 15 residues. CDR3 in DNA: TGTGCCAGCTCACCACGGACGGTAAAGTCCTACGAGCAGTACTTC. The encoded protein is CASSPRTVKSYEQYF.

V is TRBV11-3 and J is TRBJ2-5, with D tentatively TRBD1 (6 bases). There are 14 residues in the CDR3. Germline CDR1 and CDR2: SGHNT and YENEEA. Deletions cut 5 bases from V and 7 bases from J, with 17 bases between. The DNA for the CDR3 is TGTGCCAGCAGCAAATACAGGGATTCAGGGACCCAGTACTTC. Translating gives CASSKYRDSGTQYF.

The chain has TRBV5-4 and TRBJ2-7; 12 nucleotides match TRBD2. The CDR3 has 17 residues. Germline V gives CDR1 SGHNT, CDR2 YYREEE (reference sequence). V shed 5 bases, J shed 5 bases, and the junction held 14 bases outside the gene matches. The CDR3 DNA is TGTGCCAGCAGTCAGACTAGCGGGAGATGGGGGGGAAACGAGCAGTACTTC. It specifies CASSQTSGRWGGNEQYF.

The rearrangement uses TRBV7-6 and TRBJ2-7; D uncertain. V was pared by 1 base and J by 4 bases, with 14 bases between. This CDR3 is built from 15 residues. CDR1 SGHVS and CDR2 FNYEAQ come from the germline V gene. The CDR3 sequence is CASSLEDSGRYEQYF. CDR3 DNA: TGTGCCAGCAGCTTAGAGGATTCAGGTCGGTACGAGCAGTACTTC. The full variable domain, with the rest looked up from reference TRBV7-6 and TRBJ2-7, is GAGVSQSPRYKVTKRGQDVALRCDPISGHVSLYWYRQALGQGPEFLTYFNYEAQQDKSGLPNDRFSAERPEGSISTLTIQRTEQRDSAMYRCASSLEDSGRYEQYFGPGTRLTVT.

A word on this clone: Additional DNA sequences in this sample encode the identical CDR3. The V call is TRBV5-1, the J call TRBJ2-1, with a possible D match to TRBD2 (6 bases). Germline-derived CDR1 and CDR2 are SGHRS and YFSETQ. Trimming took off 2 bases at V and 7 bases at J, with 16 bases between the two ends. The CDR3 loop spans 15 amino acids. CDR3 amino acids: CASSFALAKGNEQFF. As DNA, the CDR3 is TGCGCCAGCAGCTTTGCGCTAGCGAAAGGGAATGAGCAGTTCTTC.

This clone occurred once. The V and J genes are TRBV15 and TRBJ2-1; 10 nucleotides match TRBD2. Germline V gene lookup returns CDR1 LNHNV and CDR2 YYDKDF (reference sequence). The CDR3 has 15 amino acids. V gave up 3 bases and J gave up 14 bases; unmatched junction bases: 13. CDR3 sequence: CATSRDLAGAPQEFF. The CDR3 bases are TGTGCCACCAGCAGGGATCTAGCGGGAGCACCCCAGGAGTTCTTC.

The chain has TRBV29-1 and TRBJ1-3; 11 nucleotides agree with TRBD1. The CDR3 is 14 amino acids. Looked up from germline, CDR1 is SQVTM and CDR2 is ANQGSEA. V was pared by 3 bases and J by 2 bases, with 0 bases of the junction left unmatched. CDR3 protein: CSVEGQGAGNTIYF. DNA for the CDR3: TGCAGCGTTGAGGGACAGGGGGCTGGAAACACCATATATTTT.

The CDR3 region has the DNA TGTGCCTGGACCGCACATCCCGCATTGCGGAGCTCCTACGAGCAGTACTTC. The encoded protein is CAWTAHPALRSSYEQYF. The genes are TRBV30 and TRBJ2-7; D ambiguous. Trimming removed 4 bases from V and 0 bases from J, with 22 bases in between. CDR1 GTSNPN and CDR2 SVGIG come from the germline V gene (reference sequence). This CDR3 has 17 residues.

With respect to this clone: Its ends do not fully match the called genes, so a read error is possible. V gene TRBV5-1 combines with J gene TRBJ2-2; either TRBD1 or TRBD2 may supply D (5 bases each). The CDR3 length is 14 residues. Per germline, CDR1 SGHRS and CDR2 YFSETQ. CDR3 in DNA: TGCGCCAGCAGCTTAGGCGACAGCTGGGACCCTCTGGCTTTT. Translation: CASSLGDSWDPLAF.

This chain joins TRBV5-1 and TRBJ2-5; D is possibly TRBD2 (6 bases). V lost 4 bases and J lost 5, with 18 bases in between. Germline V gene lookup returns CDR1 SGHRS and CDR2 YFSETQ. The CDR3 contains 15 residues. The CDR3 DNA reads TGCGCCAGCAGCCCCGGGGAGGCTAACCGGGAGACCCAGTACTTC. This gives the protein CASSPGEANRETQYF.

The chain uses TRBV30 and TRBJ1-4; D might be TRBD1 (5 bases). V lost 1 base to trimming and J lost 10 bases, with 19 bases between them. In germline, CDR1 is GTSNPN, CDR2 SVGIG (reference sequence). CDR3 length equals 15 residues. CDR3 sequence (DNA): TGTGCCTGGAGTGATGAGGCAGGGTCTTTGGGAAAACTGTTTTTT. Its translation: CAWSDEAGSLGKLFF.

This chain links TRBV7-9 with TRBJ1-1, with a possible D match to TRBD1 (6 bases). The ends were cut back, 2 bases at V and 4 bases at J, with 14 bases in the middle. Germline CDR1 is SEHNR and CDR2 is FQNEAQ (reference sequence). The CDR3 sequence is 15 residues long. The CDR3 reads CASSLTTGPRTEAFF. The CDR3 nucleotides are TGTGCCAGCAGCTTAACTACAGGGCCCCGCACTGAAGCTTTCTTT.

The chain employs TRBV6-5 and TRBJ1-5; 7 bases match TRBD1. The CDR3 is 15 residues long. Looked up from germline, CDR1 is MNHEY and CDR2 is SVGAGI. J gave up 0 bases and V 6 bases, and 5 bases lay outside the gene matches. The CDR3 coding sequence is TGTGCCAGCAGCGATGGGACAGCTAGCAATCAGCCCCAGCATTTT. Encoded protein: CASSDGTASNQPQHF.

The chain carries TRBV6-1 and TRBJ1-4; possible D gene TRBD1, 6 bases. V was pared by 4 bases and J by 8 bases, with 23 bases between. The CDR3 runs to 17 residues. The germline V gene has CDR1 MNHNS and CDR2 SASEGT. The CDR3 sequence is CASSGWGAASSWEKLFF. CDR3 coding DNA: TGTGCCAGCAGTGGCTGGGGGGCCGCTTCCTCTTGGGAAAAACTGTTTTTT.